These 6 T cell receptor beta chains originate from one sample sequenced in a study of blood T cell repertoires in COVID-19. Produced via immunoSEQ multiplex PCR; TCRdb's table is partial and in-frame only. The table has 150,000 to 200,000 clones, 70% to 90% seen once. The specimen was PBMCs or T cells enriched from blood (not recorded which). The receptors come from a woman between 18 and 30 years old who had recovered from COVID-19.

As concerns this clone: The junction differs from germline at one of its ends, possibly a read error. Additional DNA sequences in this sample encode the identical CDR3. J is TRBJ2-2 and V is TRBV7-7; 11 nucleotides match TRBD2. The germline gives CDR1 SSHAT, CDR2 FNYEAQ (reference sequence). The CDR3 loop spans 17 amino acids. CDR3 protein: CASSLRTSGPNTGELFF. The CDR3 DNA reads as TGTGCTAGCAGCTTAAGGACTAGCGGGCCTAACACCGGGGAGCTGTTTTTT.

The V call is TRBV15, the J call TRBJ1-4; a weak D match, TRBD1 (5 bases). The V gene's germline CDR1 is LNHNV and CDR2 YYDKDF (reference sequence). The CDR3 spans 16 residues. V lost 3 bases and J lost 0, with 11 bases in between. As DNA, the CDR3 is TGTGCCACCAGCAGCCCTGACAGTGCAACTAATGAAAAACTGTTTTTT. This codes for CATSSPDSATNEKLFF. Looking up the rest from reference TRBV15 and TRBJ1-4 gives the full variable domain: DAMVIQNPRYQVTQFGKPVTLSCSQTLNHNVMYWYQQKSSQAPKLLFHYYDKDFNNEADTPDNFQSRRPNTSFCFLDIRSPGLGDTAMYLCATSSPDSATNEKLFFGSGTQLSVL.

J is TRBJ2-3 and V is TRBV7-9; 7 bases are shared with TRBD2. Unmatched junction bases numbered 10, after V lost 3 bases and J lost 1 base. This CDR3 has 17 amino acids. CDR1 SEHNR and CDR2 FQNEAQ come from the germline V gene (reference sequence). DNA of the CDR3: TGTGCCAGCAGCTTCGGCGCGACTAGCATGGGCACAGATACGCAGTATTTT. The encoded protein is CASSFGATSMGTDTQYF. The full variable domain, with the rest looked up from reference TRBV7-9 and TRBJ2-3, is DTGVSQNPRHKITKRGQNVTFRCDPISEHNRLYWYRQTLGQGPEFLTYFQNEAQLEKSRLLSDRFSAERPKGSFSTLEIQRTEQGDSAMYLCASSFGATSMGTDTQYFGPGTRLTVL.

The chain is built from TRBV10-3 and TRBJ2-2, with TRBD1 matching over 7 bases. CDR1 and CDR2 (germline): ENHRY, SYGVKD. This CDR3 is built from 16 residues. After removal of 1 base from V and 4 bases from J, the junction contained 6 bases not matched to a gene. The CDR3 nucleotides are TGTGCCATCAGTGAGTTAACAGACAGGGTCACCGGGGAGCTGTTTTTT. Translated, it gives CAISELTDRVTGELFF.

The gene calls are TRBV3-1 (or the pseudogene TRBV3-2) and TRBJ1-1; D gene unclear. From germline, CDR1 is LGHDT and CDR2 YNNKEL (reference sequence). The V gene lost 2 bases and the J gene lost 4 bases, with 5 bases spanning the gap. This CDR3 has 12 amino acids. For the CDR3, the DNA is TGTGCCAGCAGCCAATCCATCACTGAAGCTTTCTTT. Protein product: CASSQSITEAFF.

This clone was recorded once. This chain connects TRBV3-1 (or the pseudogene TRBV3-2) to TRBJ2-3; 9 bases agree with TRBD2. After removal of 2 bases from V and 0 bases from J, the junction contained 0 bases not matched to a gene. This CDR3 region has 15 residues. Germline loops: CDR1 LGHDT, CDR2 YNNKEL (reference sequence). The CDR3 loop reads CASSQTSGSTDTQYF. CDR3 coding DNA: TGTGCCAGCAGCCAAACTAGCGGGAGCACAGATACGCAGTATTTT.